These 15 T cell receptor beta chains share one sample of origin, sequenced in a study of blood T cells in healthy people across ages. Sample-barcoded 5' priming and a J-beta primer mix drove a second PCR of about 6 to 12 cycles. TCRdb re-called the 5' RACE reads with MiXCR, one entry per CDR3 protein. The data contain roughly 900,000 distinct CDR3 sequences, roughly 26% of them singletons. Sample: blood. The receptor source for this set is a woman older than 75 in good health.

Concerning this clonotype: Being one base from a much bigger clone, this may be a read error. The genes are TRBV28 and TRBJ2-4; D remains ambiguous. The DNA matches TRBJ2-7 better at its end, which makes the J call doubtful. Germline assignment: CDR1 MDHEN and CDR2 SYDVKM. The CDR3 length is 12 residues. The CDR3: CASQGIRYEQYF. The CDR3 bases are TGTGCCAGCCAAGGGATCCGCTACGAGCAGTACTTC.

At least ten counts were recorded for this clonotype. The rearrangement uses TRBV7-2 and TRBJ2-5; 10 bases map to TRBD2. The V gene's germline CDR1 is SGHTA and CDR2 FQGNSA. V gave up 1 base and J gave up 2 bases; unmatched junction bases: 7. This CDR3 has 17 residues. The CDR3 coding sequence is TGTGCCAGCAGCTTAGTAGGGCGAGCGGGGGGGCAAGAGACCCAGTACTTC. Translation gives CASSLVGRAGGQETQYF.

Remarks on this clonotype: This may come from a read error, since a much larger clone is one base off. The chain couples TRBV6-2 or TRBV6-3 to TRBJ2-5, with D perhaps matching TRBD1 or TRBD2 (5 bases each). V lost 11 bases and J lost 4, with 23 bases in between. This CDR3 region has 15 residues. Germline V lookup: CDR1 MNHEY, CDR2 SVGEGT. CDR3 residues: CAGMLTGTRGETQYF. The DNA of the CDR3 is TGTGCCGGCATGTTAACAGGAACCCGGGGAGAGACCCAGTACTTC.

This clonotype was counted at least ten times. The chain recombines TRBV7-2 with TRBJ2-3, with D hard to call. CDR1 is SGHTA and CDR2 is FQGNSA in the germline V gene. The CDR3 runs 15 residues. The V and J ends lost 1 base and 2 bases respectively, with 10 bases between them. The CDR3: CASSLELLLTDTQYF. CDR3 nucleotide sequence: TGTGCCAGCAGCTTAGAACTCTTACTCACAGATACGCAGTATTTT.

This clonotype was seen ten or more times. This chain uses TRBV15 with TRBJ2-7; D gene uncertain. Trimming cost V 0 bases and J 10 bases, with 13 bases left between them. Looked up from germline, CDR1 is LNHNV and CDR2 is YYDKDF (reference sequence). The CDR3 is 13 residues long. The CDR3 is CATSRETALLQYF. The CDR3, as DNA: TGTGCCACCAGCAGAGAAACAGCCCTCTTACAGTACTTC. Together with reference TRBV15 and TRBJ2-7, the CDR3 gives the full variable domain: DAMVIQNPRYQVTQFGKPVTLSCSQTLNHNVMYWYQQKSSQAPKLLFHYYDKDFNNEADTPDNFQSRRPNTSFCFLDIRSPGLGDTAMYLCATSRETALLQYFGPGTRLTVT.

This clonotype has only a few counts. J is TRBJ2-3 and V is TRBV13; 10 bases are shared with TRBD1. V gave up 5 bases and J gave up 2 bases; unmatched junction bases: 10. The CDR3 sequence is 17 residues long. Germline values: CDR1 PRHDT, CDR2 FYEKMQ (reference sequence). CDR3 sequence: CASSTRGQGMNTDTQYF. The CDR3 bases are TGTGCCAGCAGCACCAGGGGACAGGGGATGAACACAGATACGCAGTATTTT.

V gene TRBV19 combines with J gene TRBJ1-1; perhaps TRBD1 as D (6 bases). Trimming cost V 6 bases and J 5 bases, with 13 bases left between them. The germline gives CDR1 LNHDA, CDR2 SQIVND (reference sequence). This CDR3 spans 13 amino acids. The DNA for the CDR3 is TGTGCCAGTAGCCGCAGGGGAACGACTGAAGCTTTCTTT. Residues: CASSRRGTTEAFF.

Points on this clonotype: A much larger clonotype is one base distant, so this may be a read error. The genes are TRBV9 and TRBJ2-3; possible D gene TRBD1, 6 bases. The V gene lost 4 bases and the J gene lost 2 bases, with 14 bases spanning the gap. The CDR3 covers 15 residues. Germline V gene lookup returns CDR1 SGDLS and CDR2 YYNGEE. CDR3 sequence (DNA): TGTGCCAGCAGCCCCGGACAGCCGACCACAGATACGCAGTATTTT. It specifies CASSPGQPTTDTQYF.

Comment on this clonotype: A much larger clonotype is one base distant, so this may be a read error. This sequence joins TRBV20-1 and TRBJ2-7, with D unresolved. In germline, CDR1 is DFQATT, CDR2 SNEGSKA (reference sequence). The CDR3 length is 14 residues. The CDR3 nucleotides read TGCAGGGCTAGAGACCCTAGGGAAGAGGTCGAGCAGTACTTC. Protein sequence: CRARDPREEVEQYF.

This clonotype was seen only a few times. The chain links TRBV20-1 to TRBJ1-1, with 12 bases lining up with TRBD1. The CDR3 length is 13 residues. Germline lookup yields CDR1 DFQATT and CDR2 SNEGSKA (reference sequence). The junction had 3 bases not matched to a gene; V was cut back by 5 bases and J by 5 bases. The CDR3 region is CSAGTGGFTEAFF. The CDR3 DNA sequence: TGCAGTGCTGGGACAGGGGGCTTTACTGAAGCTTTCTTT.

This clonotype was found a few times. A much bigger clone sits one base away, suggesting this may be a read error. This chain links TRBV29-1 with TRBJ2-1; no firm D call. CDR1 is SQVTM and CDR2 is ANQGSEA in the germline V gene. This CDR3 has 15 amino acids. The CDR3 DNA reads as TGCAGCGTTGATCCGGGCAGGAGCTCCTCCAATGAGCAGTTCTTC. It translates to CSVDPGRSSSNEQFF.

This clonotype was counted at least ten times. This chain joins TRBV20-1 and TRBJ2-5; the D gene is possibly TRBD1 (5 bases). Germline V gives CDR1 DFQATT, CDR2 SNEGSKA (reference sequence). This CDR3 spans 17 amino acids. V gave up 3 bases and J gave up 1 base, with 21 bases separating them. The DNA of the CDR3 is TGCAGTGCTAGGGCCACCCATGGCCAGGGCCCCCAAGAGACCCAGTACTTC. It yields the protein CSARATHGQGPQETQYF.

This clonotype was picked up many times. The chain recombines TRBV5-1 with TRBJ2-7, with D hard to call. CDR3 length equals 13 residues. Trimming removed 0 bases at V and 5 bases at J, with 9 bases between. Germline V lookup: CDR1 SGHRS, CDR2 YFSETQ. CDR3 in DNA: TGCGCCAGCAGCTTGGAGCCAAACCACGAGCAGTACTTC. Translating gives CASSLEPNHEQYF.

The V gene is TRBV7-9, the J gene TRBJ2-5; either TRBD1 or TRBD2 may supply D (5 bases each). With the DNA end fitting TRBJ2-7 better, the J assignment may be wrong. Germline V gene lookup returns CDR1 SEHNR and CDR2 FQNEAQ (reference sequence). The CDR3 extends over 14 amino acids. CDR3: CASSGDGYGHEQYF. The CDR3 DNA sequence: TGTGCCAGCAGCGGGGACGGGTACGGGCACGAGCAGTACTTC.

This clonotype has ten or more counts. The gene calls are TRBV20-1 and TRBJ2-3, with D perhaps matching TRBD2 (6 bases). The CDR3 is 14 amino acids. The germline V and J ends were trimmed by 6 bases and 0 bases, with 13 bases remaining between them. Germline values: CDR1 DFQATT, CDR2 SNEGSKA (reference sequence). The CDR3 protein is CSARKSGSTDTQYF. CDR3 sequence (DNA): TGCAGTGCCAGGAAAAGCGGGAGCACAGATACGCAGTATTTT.